This T cell receptor (beta chain) comes out of a study of cytomegalovirus exposure and HLA in healthy donors. General study results and limits: One variant, a missense change in DCLRE1C, was linked in a later analysis to TCR beta V- and J-gene trimming. Later findings reportedly placed an Asian-associated ancestry cluster below the roughly 690-donor mean for N-insertions.

This CDR3 is 14 amino acids long. CDR1 is SEHNR, CDR2 FQNEAQ, per germline (reference sequence). About this clone itself: What it recognizes is unknown. Germline is not matched at one junction end, which may reflect a read error.

Primers: 60 Vbeta forward and 13 Jbeta reverse. Clones were read by immunoSEQ multiplex PCR, and TCRdb kept only the in-frame ones, dropping some. In the table there are about 140,000 clones, less than 85% of which are singletons. This receptor was obtained from a man aged 35-49 years in good health and CMV-seronegative. The rearrangement uses TRBV7-9 and TRBJ1-4; 7 nucleotides line up with TRBD1. Sequences were obtained from PBMCs. CDR3 region: CSSSLGQENEKLFF. The CDR3 DNA reads TGTTCCAGCAGCTTAGGACAGGAGAATGAAAAACTGTTTTTT.